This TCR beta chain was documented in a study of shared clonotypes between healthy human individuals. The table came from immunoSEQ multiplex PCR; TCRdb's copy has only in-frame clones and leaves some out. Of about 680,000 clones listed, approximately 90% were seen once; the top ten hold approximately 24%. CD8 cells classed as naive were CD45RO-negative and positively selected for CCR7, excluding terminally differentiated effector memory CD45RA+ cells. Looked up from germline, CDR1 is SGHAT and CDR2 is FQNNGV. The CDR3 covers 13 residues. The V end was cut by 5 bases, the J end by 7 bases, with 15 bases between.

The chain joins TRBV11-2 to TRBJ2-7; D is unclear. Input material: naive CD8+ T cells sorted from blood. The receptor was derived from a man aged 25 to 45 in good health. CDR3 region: CASSPLTIPEQYF. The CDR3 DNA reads TGTGCCAGCAGCCCATTAACCATTCCAGAGCAGTACTTC.